Following are 28 T cell receptor beta chains from one sample sequenced in a study of blood T cell repertoires in COVID-19. TCRdb's copy holds only in-frame clones and misses some; the assay was immunoSEQ multiplex PCR. The data show about 230,000 clones, about 83% seen once. Sequencing was done on a sample of peripheral blood. Receptors were obtained from a woman aged 50 to 60 with acute or convalescent COVID-19.

V and J are TRBV19 and TRBJ2-2; 12 bases are a match to TRBD2. Unmatched junction bases numbered 13, after V lost 8 bases and J lost 3 bases. Looked up from germline, CDR1 is LNHDA and CDR2 is SQIVND (reference sequence). This CDR3 is built from 18 residues. The CDR3 here is CASVTSGRPGGDTGELFF. CDR3 in DNA: TGTGCCAGTGTTACTAGCGGGAGGCCGGGCGGGGACACCGGGGAGCTGTTTTTT.

J is TRBJ2-1 and V is TRBV3-1 (or the pseudogene TRBV3-2), with 9 positions matching TRBD2. The CDR3 runs to 16 residues. The ends lost 5 bases at V and 8 bases at J; junction bases unmatched: 13. In germline, CDR1 is LGHDT, CDR2 YNNKEL (reference sequence). The CDR3 reads CASSSQGAGGLYEQFF. DNA of the CDR3: TGTGCCAGCAGCTCCCAAGGGGCGGGGGGGCTGTATGAGCAGTTCTTC.

The chain joins TRBV6-5 to TRBJ2-7; 8 bases are a match to TRBD2. J gave up 4 bases and V 6 bases, and 8 bases lay outside the gene matches. Germline CDR1 reads MNHEY; CDR2 reads SVGAGI. The CDR3 covers 14 residues. The CDR3 here is CASRPPGLGYEQYF. The CDR3 nucleotides read TGTGCCAGCAGGCCCCCGGGACTAGGATACGAGCAGTACTTC.

This chain joins TRBV10-2 and TRBJ1-1; tentative D call: TRBD1 (5 bases). The CDR3 runs to 13 residues. Germline CDR1 is WSHSY and CDR2 is SAAADI. Trimming removed 6 bases from V and 4 bases from J, with 12 bases in between. Here the CDR3 reads CASRLGEGTEAFF. CDR3 bases: TGCGCCAGCAGATTGGGGGAGGGCACTGAAGCTTTCTTT.

This clone was counted only a few times. This chain connects TRBV7-8 to TRBJ1-5; D perhaps matches TRBD1 (6 bases). This CDR3 is 15 amino acids long. V was shortened by 1 base and J by 7 bases, with 14 bases between the two germline ends. CDR1 SGHVS and CDR2 FQNEAQ come from the germline V gene. In DNA, the CDR3 is TGTGCCAGCAGCTTAGGGGGGGGCGCGGGACAGCCCCAGCATTTT. Translation gives CASSLGGGAGQPQHF.

The rearrangement links TRBV10-1 to TRBJ2-7, with D possibly matching TRBD2 (5 bases). This CDR3 has 15 amino acids. V was clipped by 7 bases and J by 1 base, with 17 bases between them. The germline V gene has CDR1 WNHNN and CDR2 SYGVQD (reference sequence). The CDR3 DNA follows: TGCGCCAGCAAAATCCCAGCGGCGTTGTCCTACGAGCAGTACTTC. It codes for CASKIPAALSYEQYF.

CDR3 sequence reads: CASSIGLTESGQFF. CDR3 sequence (DNA): TGTGCCAGTAGTATAGGGCTCACGGAGAGTGGGCAGTTCTTC. The V and J genes are TRBV19 and TRBJ2-1; D remains unclear. The V and J ends lost 1 base and 12 bases respectively, with 16 bases between them. From germline, CDR1 is LNHDA and CDR2 SQIVND (reference sequence). CDR3 size: 14 residues.

Relative to its sample, this clone is large. V usage is TRBV7-3 and J usage is TRBJ2-7; tentatively, D is TRBD2 (5 bases). CDR3 length equals 16 residues. Germline loops: CDR1 SGHTA, CDR2 FQGTGA. V shed 1 base and J shed 5 bases, with 18 bases lying between them. CDR3 in amino acids: CASSLNPGRPSDEQYF. The DNA of the CDR3 is TGTGCCAGCAGCTTAAACCCGGGAAGGCCCTCGGACGAGCAGTACTTC.

The chain joins TRBV7-3 to TRBJ2-3; D is possibly TRBD2 (6 bases). CDR1 is SGHTA and CDR2 is FQGTGA in the germline V gene. V was clipped by 5 bases and J by 7 bases, with 16 bases between them. CDR3 length equals 14 residues. The CDR3 sequence is CASSRDSQGNTQYF. The CDR3 coding sequence is TGTGCCAGCAGCAGGGACTCGCAAGGGAATACGCAGTATTTT.

V is TRBV9 and J is TRBJ2-5, with 13 bases aligning to TRBD2. The CDR3 covers 16 residues. Per germline, CDR1 SGDLS and CDR2 YYNGEE. V shed 0 bases, J shed 7 bases, and the junction held 6 bases outside the gene matches. CDR3 DNA: TGTGCCAGCAGCGTAGCCGGGACTAGCGGGGCGGGGACCCAGTACTTC. This codes for CASSVAGTSGAGTQYF. Full variable domain (remainder filled in from reference TRBV9 and TRBJ2-5): DSGVTQTPKHLITATGQRVTLRCSPRSGDLSVYWYQQSLDQGLQFLIQYYNGEERAKGNILERFSAQQFPDLHSELNLSSLELGDSALYFCASSVAGTSGAGTQYFGPGTRLLVL.

This CDR3 is CASSEVGTEAFF. DNA of the CDR3: TGTGCCAGCTCGGAGGTGGGAACTGAAGCTTTCTTT. The rearrangement joins TRBV18 to TRBJ1-1, with D unresolved. Germline-derived CDR1 and CDR2 are KGHSH and LQKENI. The CDR3 runs to 12 residues. V lost 6 bases and J lost 5, with 10 bases in between.

This chain joins TRBV11-2 and TRBJ2-2; no firm D call. V lost 9 bases and J 4 bases, leaving 15 bases between the germline ends. Germline values: CDR1 SGHAT, CDR2 FQNNGV. The CDR3 contains 14 residues. CDR3 region: CASMGQARTGELFF. The CDR3 DNA reads TGTGCCAGTATGGGCCAGGCTCGCACCGGGGAGCTGTTTTTT.

This clone was detected a few times. The chain recombines TRBV5-1 with TRBJ1-4; tentative D call: TRBD1 (6 bases). V was pared by 2 bases and J by 1 base, with 9 bases between. The germline gives CDR1 SGHRS, CDR2 YFSETQ. The CDR3 extends over 15 amino acids. The CDR3 is CASSLGQQTNEKLFF. CDR3 bases: TGCGCCAGCAGCTTAGGACAGCAAACTAATGAAAAACTGTTTTTT.

In its sample, this clone was seen a few times. The chain has TRBV3-1 (or the pseudogene TRBV3-2) and TRBJ1-5, with TRBD1 as a possible D gene (6 bases). In germline, CDR1 is LGHDT, CDR2 YNNKEL (reference sequence). The V and J ends lost 5 bases and 3 bases respectively, with 11 bases between them. The CDR3 length is 14 residues. The CDR3 protein is CASSSTGNNQPQHF. The DNA for the CDR3 is TGTGCCAGCAGCTCCACAGGGAACAATCAGCCCCAGCATTTT.

This rearrangement joins TRBV10-3 to TRBJ2-6; tentatively, D is TRBD1 (6 bases). This CDR3 region has 17 residues. The V gene's germline CDR1 is ENHRY and CDR2 SYGVKD. V was clipped by 6 bases and J by 0 bases, with 15 bases between them. This CDR3 is CAIRGDGQFSGANVLTF. The CDR3 nucleotides are TGTGCCATCAGAGGAGACGGACAGTTCTCTGGGGCCAACGTCCTGACTTTC.

With respect to this clone: The same CDR3 can be traced to other DNA sequences in this sample. The gene calls are TRBV30 and TRBJ1-2, with D possibly TRBD1 on 6 matching bases. This CDR3 contains 13 residues. V was trimmed by 1 base and J by 2 bases, leaving 8 bases between them. The V gene's germline CDR1 is GTSNPN and CDR2 SVGIG (reference sequence). This CDR3 reads CAWSGGGNYGYTF. The CDR3, as DNA: TGTGCCTGGAGTGGGGGGGGCAACTATGGCTACACCTTC.

This clone was observed a single time. The chain carries TRBV28 and TRBJ2-7, with a weak D call TRBD2 (6 bases). The CDR3 has 14 residues. Trimming took off 2 bases at V and 3 bases at J, with 11 bases between the two ends. CDR1 is MDHEN, CDR2 SYDVKM, per germline. The CDR3 nucleotides read TGTGCCAGCAGTTTACGGGGGTGGGGCTACGAGCAGTACTTC. Translated, it gives CASSLRGWGYEQYF. The full variable domain, in which reference TRBV28 and TRBJ2-7 provide the parts outside the CDR3, is DVKVTQSSRYLVKRTGEKVFLECVQDMDHENMFWYRQDPGLGLRLIYFSYDVKMKEKGDIPEGYSVSREKKERFSLILESASTNQTSMYLCASSLRGWGYEQYFGPGTRLTVT.

V usage is TRBV19 and J usage is TRBJ2-3; D is perhaps TRBD2 (5 bases). With 5 bases removed from V and 7 bases from J, the gap between germline ends came to 13 bases. This CDR3 has 13 residues. Germline loops: CDR1 LNHDA, CDR2 SQIVND (reference sequence). The CDR3 DNA sequence: TGTGCCAGTAGTTCAGAGGGCACGAATACGCAGTATTTT. Translated: CASSSEGTNTQYF.

J is TRBJ2-2 and V is TRBV6-5, with 12 bases matching TRBD1. With V trimmed by 6 bases and J by 7 bases, 6 bases remained unmatched. The CDR3 is 15 amino acids. Germline-derived CDR1 and CDR2 are MNHEY and SVGAGI. The CDR3 loop is CASRGQGAGIGELFF. CDR3 bases: TGTGCCAGCAGGGGACAGGGGGCTGGTATCGGGGAGCTGTTTTTT.

The chain recombines TRBV19 with TRBJ1-2; D remains unclear. Trimming left V 5 bases short and J 4 bases short, with 14 bases between. This CDR3 region has 14 residues. Germline V gene sequence: CDR1 LNHDA, CDR2 SQIVND (reference sequence). CDR3: CASSPGRFGYGYTF. The CDR3 region has the DNA TGTGCCAGTAGTCCCGGTCGTTTTGGCTATGGCTACACCTTC.

This clone was seen a handful of times. V gene TRBV19 combines with J gene TRBJ1-3; D gene unclear. The CDR3 has 16 amino acids. Trimming shortened V by 5 bases and J by 0 bases, and 14 bases separated the two germline ends. The germline V gene has CDR1 LNHDA and CDR2 SQIVND (reference sequence). The CDR3 loop is CASSDRQAHSGNTIYF. CDR3 sequence (DNA): TGTGCCAGTAGTGACCGCCAGGCTCACTCTGGAAACACCATATATTTT.

The chain joins TRBV5-1 to TRBJ1-1, with a possible D match to TRBD1 (6 bases). The CDR3 consists of 14 residues. Germline CDR1 SGHRS, CDR2 YFSETQ. With 4 bases removed from V and 1 base from J, the gap between germline ends came to 11 bases. The CDR3 DNA reads TGCGCCAGCAGCACCGGGACACAGAACACTGAAGCTTTCTTT. Protein: CASSTGTQNTEAFF.

This clone showed up just a few times. The V and J genes are TRBV27 and TRBJ2-3; TRBD2 is a possible D gene (5 bases). V lost 3 bases and J 6 bases, leaving 13 bases between the germline ends. Germline-derived CDR1 and CDR2 are MNHEY and SMNVEV (reference sequence). This CDR3 region has 14 residues. CDR3 bases: TGTGCCAGCAGTTTTCGGTCGGGGTCTGATACGCAGTATTTT. It yields the protein CASSFRSGSDTQYF.

This clone has only a few counts. This rearrangement joins TRBV7-9 to TRBJ2-3; D unclear. The ends were cut back, 1 base at V and 0 bases at J, with 5 bases in the middle. The CDR3 sequence is 14 residues long. Per the germline V gene, CDR1 is SEHNR and CDR2 is FQNEAQ (reference sequence). The CDR3 loop reads CASSLESSTDTQYF. The CDR3 DNA sequence: TGTGCCAGCAGCTTAGAATCTAGCACAGATACGCAGTATTTT.

This chain links TRBV24-1 with TRBJ2-7; D gene uncertain. CDR1 KGHDR and CDR2 SFDVKD come from the germline V gene. V was cut by 5 bases and J by 4 bases, with 11 bases left in between. The CDR3 totals 13 residues. For the CDR3, the DNA is TGTGCCACCAGTGTTACACCACCTTACGAGCAGTACTTC. This sequence encodes CATSVTPPYEQYF.

The genes are TRBV5-6 and TRBJ1-5, with 8 bases identical to TRBD1. CDR3 length equals 16 residues. J was trimmed by 1 base and V by 3 bases; bases with no gene match: 6. Germline CDR1 and CDR2: SGHDT and YYEEEE. The CDR3 protein is CASSYGQGKSNQPQHF. The CDR3 nucleotides are TGTGCCAGCAGCTACGGACAGGGAAAAAGCAATCAGCCCCAGCATTTT.

The chain couples TRBV10-3 to TRBJ2-1; D may be TRBD1 (5 bases). In germline, CDR1 is ENHRY, CDR2 SYGVKD. The CDR3 is 15 residues long. V lost 6 bases and J lost 2, with 14 bases in between. This CDR3 is CAIRETADPYNEQFF. The CDR3 bases are TGTGCCATCAGAGAGACAGCCGATCCCTACAATGAGCAGTTCTTC.

The chain recombines TRBV5-1 with TRBJ2-3, with D possibly matching TRBD2 (6 bases). The germline CDR1 and CDR2 sequences are SGHRS and YFSETQ. V shed 0 bases and J shed 1 base, with 15 bases lying between them. The CDR3 is 17 amino acids. The CDR3 reads CASSLGAQGGGTDTQYF. The CDR3, as DNA: TGCGCCAGCAGCTTGGGGGCCCAGGGCGGGGGCACAGATACGCAGTATTTT.